This T cell receptor beta chain was observed in a study of tumor-infiltrating lymphocytes in localized non-small cell lung cancer. Libraries were prepared by immunoSEQ multiplex PCR; TCRdb keeps only in-frame clonotypes and omits some of them. The sample shows some 6,000 clones, about 81% of them seen only once. The CDR3 length is 13 residues. V shed 3 bases and J shed 4 bases, with 10 bases lying between them. Germline values: CDR1 MNHEY, CDR2 SVGAGI. This TCR was sampled from a human donor with non-small cell lung cancer. The rearrangement joins TRBV6-5 to TRBJ2-7; possible D gene TRBD2, 5 bases. The sequenced sample consisted of lung tumor tissue. The CDR3 region is CASSYSRGYEQYF. The CDR3, as DNA: TGTGCCAGCAGTTATTCCCGGGGTTACGAGCAGTACTTC.